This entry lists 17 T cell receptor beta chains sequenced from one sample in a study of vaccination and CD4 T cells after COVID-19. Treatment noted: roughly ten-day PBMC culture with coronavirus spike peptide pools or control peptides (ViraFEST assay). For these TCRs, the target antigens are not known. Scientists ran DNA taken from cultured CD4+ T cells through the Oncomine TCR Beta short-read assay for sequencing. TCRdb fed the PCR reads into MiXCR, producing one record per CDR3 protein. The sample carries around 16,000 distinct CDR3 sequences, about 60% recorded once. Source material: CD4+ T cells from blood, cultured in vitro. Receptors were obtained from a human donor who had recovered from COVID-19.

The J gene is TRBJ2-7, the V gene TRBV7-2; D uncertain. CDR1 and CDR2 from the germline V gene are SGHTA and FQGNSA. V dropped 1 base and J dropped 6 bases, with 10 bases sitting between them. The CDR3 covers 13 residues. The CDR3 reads CASSLDYIFEQYF. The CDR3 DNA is TGTGCCAGCAGCTTAGATTACATTTTCGAGCAGTACTTC.

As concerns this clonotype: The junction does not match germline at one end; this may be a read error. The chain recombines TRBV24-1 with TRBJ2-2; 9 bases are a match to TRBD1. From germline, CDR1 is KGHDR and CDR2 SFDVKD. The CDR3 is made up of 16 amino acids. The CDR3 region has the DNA TGTGCCACCAGTGACCCCGGGACAGGGAACGCCGGGGAGCTGTTTTTT. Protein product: CATSDPGTGNAGELFF.

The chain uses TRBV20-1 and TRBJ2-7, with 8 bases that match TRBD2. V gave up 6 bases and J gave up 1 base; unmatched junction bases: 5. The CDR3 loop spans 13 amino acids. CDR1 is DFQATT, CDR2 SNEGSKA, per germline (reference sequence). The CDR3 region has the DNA TGCAGTGCAGCCGGGGGGGCTTCCTACGAGCAGTACTTC. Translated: CSAAGGASYEQYF.

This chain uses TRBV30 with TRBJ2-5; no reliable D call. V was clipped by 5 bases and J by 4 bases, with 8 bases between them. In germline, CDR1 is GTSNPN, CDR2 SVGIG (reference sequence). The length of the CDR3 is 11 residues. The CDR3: CAWAGGETQYF. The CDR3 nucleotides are TGTGCCTGGGCAGGCGGAGAGACCCAGTACTTC.

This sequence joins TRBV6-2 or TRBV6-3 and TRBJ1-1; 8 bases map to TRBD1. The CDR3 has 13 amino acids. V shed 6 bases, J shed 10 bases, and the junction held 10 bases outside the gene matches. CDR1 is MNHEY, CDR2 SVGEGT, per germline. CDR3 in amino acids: CASRTGQGVGAFF. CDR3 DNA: TGTGCCAGCAGAACCGGACAGGGAGTTGGAGCTTTCTTT.

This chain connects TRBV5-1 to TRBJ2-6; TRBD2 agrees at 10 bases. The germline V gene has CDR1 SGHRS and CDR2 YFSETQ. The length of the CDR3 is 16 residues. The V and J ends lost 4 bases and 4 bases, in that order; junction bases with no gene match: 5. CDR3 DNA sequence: TGCGCCAGCAGCCCTACTAGCGGGGCCGGGGCCAACGTCCTGACTTTC. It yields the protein CASSPTSGAGANVLTF.

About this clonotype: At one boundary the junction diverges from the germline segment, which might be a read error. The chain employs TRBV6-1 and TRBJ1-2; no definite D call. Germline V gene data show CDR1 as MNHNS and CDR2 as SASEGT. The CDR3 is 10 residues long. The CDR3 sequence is CASREAGYTF. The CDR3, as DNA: TGTGCCAGCAGGGAAGCTGGCTACACCTTC.

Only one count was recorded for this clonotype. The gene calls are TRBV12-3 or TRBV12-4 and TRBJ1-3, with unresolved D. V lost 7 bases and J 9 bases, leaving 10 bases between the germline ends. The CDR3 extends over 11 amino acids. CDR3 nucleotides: TGTGCCAGCACCCCTGGTGGCACCATATATTTT. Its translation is CASTPGGTIYF.

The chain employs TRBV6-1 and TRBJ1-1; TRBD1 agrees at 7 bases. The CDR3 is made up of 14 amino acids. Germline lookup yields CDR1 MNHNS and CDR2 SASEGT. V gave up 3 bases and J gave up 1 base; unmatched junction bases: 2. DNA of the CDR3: TGTGCCAGCAGTGAGACAGGGACGAACACTGAAGCTTTCTTT. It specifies CASSETGTNTEAFF.

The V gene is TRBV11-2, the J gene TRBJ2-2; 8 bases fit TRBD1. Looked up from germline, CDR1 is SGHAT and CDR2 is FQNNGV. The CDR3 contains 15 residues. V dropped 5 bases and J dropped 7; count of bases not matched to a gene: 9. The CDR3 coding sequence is TGTGCCAGCAGCCCCAGGACAGGGTACGGCGGGGAGCTGTTTTTT. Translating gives CASSPRTGYGGELFF.

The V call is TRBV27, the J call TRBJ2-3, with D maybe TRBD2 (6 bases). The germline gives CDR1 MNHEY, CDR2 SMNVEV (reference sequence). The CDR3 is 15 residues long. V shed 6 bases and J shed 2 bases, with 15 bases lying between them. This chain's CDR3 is CASSRKAGVTDTQYF. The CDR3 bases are TGTGCCAGCAGCCGAAAAGCGGGTGTCACAGATACGCAGTATTTT.

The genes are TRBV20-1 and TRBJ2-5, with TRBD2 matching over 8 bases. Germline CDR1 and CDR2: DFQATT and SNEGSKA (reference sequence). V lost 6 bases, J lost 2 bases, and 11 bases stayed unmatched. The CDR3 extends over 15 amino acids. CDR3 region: CSATTGGRAQETQYF. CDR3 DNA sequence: TGCAGTGCCACAACGGGAGGGCGGGCGCAAGAGACCCAGTACTTC.

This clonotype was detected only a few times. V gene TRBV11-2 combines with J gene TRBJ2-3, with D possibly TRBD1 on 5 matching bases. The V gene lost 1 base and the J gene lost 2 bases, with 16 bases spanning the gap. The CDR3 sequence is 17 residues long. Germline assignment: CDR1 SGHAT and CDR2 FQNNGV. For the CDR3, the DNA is TGTGCCAGCAGCTTAGTCGGGTCGGCAGGGATCACAGATACGCAGTATTTT. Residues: CASSLVGSAGITDTQYF. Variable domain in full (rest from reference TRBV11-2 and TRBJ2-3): EAGVAQSPRYKIIEKRQSVAFWCNPISGHATLYWYQQILGQGPKLLIQFQNNGVVDDSQLPKDRFSAERLKGVDSTLKIQPAKLEDSAVYLCASSLVGSAGITDTQYFGPGTRLTVL.

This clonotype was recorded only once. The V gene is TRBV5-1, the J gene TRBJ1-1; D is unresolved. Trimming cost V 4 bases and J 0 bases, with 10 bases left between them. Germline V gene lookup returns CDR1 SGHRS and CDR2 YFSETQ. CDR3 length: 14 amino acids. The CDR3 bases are TGCGCCAGCAGCCCCGGGGTTCTGAACACTGAAGCTTTCTTT. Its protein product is CASSPGVLNTEAFF.

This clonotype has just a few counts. The CDR3 nucleotides are TGTGCCAGCAGCTTATCGCTAGGAGAGACCCAGTACTTC. It specifies CASSLSLGETQYF. This chain uses TRBV7-2 with TRBJ2-5; D is ambiguous. The germline gives CDR1 SGHTA, CDR2 FQGNSA. V lost 2 bases and J lost 4, with 8 bases in between. The length of the CDR3 is 13 residues.

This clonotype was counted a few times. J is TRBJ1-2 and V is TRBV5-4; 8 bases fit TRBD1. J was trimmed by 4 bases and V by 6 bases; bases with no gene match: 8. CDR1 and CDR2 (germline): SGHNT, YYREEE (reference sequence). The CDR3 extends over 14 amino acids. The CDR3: CASNPGQVSYGYTF. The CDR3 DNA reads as TGTGCCAGCAACCCGGGACAGGTATCCTATGGCTACACCTTC.

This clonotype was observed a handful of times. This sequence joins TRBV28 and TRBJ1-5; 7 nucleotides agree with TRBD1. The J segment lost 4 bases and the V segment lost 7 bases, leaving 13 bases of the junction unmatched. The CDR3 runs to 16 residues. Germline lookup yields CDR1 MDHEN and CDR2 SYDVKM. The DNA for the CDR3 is TGTGCCAGCACTATACCCCTAGGGACAGCTAATCAGCCCCAGCATTTT. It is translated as CASTIPLGTANQPQHF.